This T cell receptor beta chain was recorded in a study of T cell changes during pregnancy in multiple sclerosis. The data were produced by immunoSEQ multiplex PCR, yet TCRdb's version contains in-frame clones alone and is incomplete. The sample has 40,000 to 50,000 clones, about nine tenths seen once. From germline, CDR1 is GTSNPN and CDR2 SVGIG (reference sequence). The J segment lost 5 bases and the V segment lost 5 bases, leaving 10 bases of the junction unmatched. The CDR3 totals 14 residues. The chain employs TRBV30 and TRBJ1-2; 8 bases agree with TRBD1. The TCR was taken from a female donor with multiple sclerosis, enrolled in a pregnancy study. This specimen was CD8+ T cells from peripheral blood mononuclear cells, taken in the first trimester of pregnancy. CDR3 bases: TGTGCCTGGGGGGGGACAGGACTCACTTATGGCTACACCTTC. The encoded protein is CAWGGTGLTYGYTF.